The rows below give T cell receptor beta chains drawn from one sample of a study of T cell repertoires in cytomegalovirus infection. Their target antigens are unknown. TCRdb recomputed calls from the reads with MiXCR, one row per CDR3 protein. The sample holds some 500,000 distinct CDR3 sequences; 40% are singletons and the top ten take 48%. The sequencing here drew on cultured PBMCs, taken from culture after CMV antigen stimulation. These TCRs come from a human donor in good health (CMV status not recorded). Some clones in this sample may be carry-over from other donors' samples. CDR3s include the opening cysteine and the closing phenylalanine or tryptophan. A D gene is named only where the DNA matches it firmly. Expanded clones get a size class; other rows say once, few or many, or leave the size out.

length: 19
J: TRBJ1-5
D: NA
V: TRBV12-5
size: few
DNA: TGTGCTAGTGGTTTGGTACTAGGGCAGGGGAGCTTAGGCAATCAGCCCCAGCATTTT
CDR3: CASGLVLGQGSLGNQPQHF

length: 16
J: TRBJ1-2
D: NA
V: TRBV7-9
size: NA
DNA: TGTGCCAGCACCCCAGAGCGTGAAGGACAGATATATGGCTACACCTTC
CDR3: CASTPEREGQIYGYTF

length: 11
J: TRBJ2-1
D: NA
V: TRBV10-3
size: few
DNA: TGTGCCATCAGTGAATCGGAAGAGCAGTTCTTC
CDR3: CAISESEEQFF

length: 11
J: TRBJ1-4
D: NA
V: TRBV6-1
size: NA
DNA: TGTGCCAGCAGTCATAATGAAAAACTGTTTTTT
CDR3: CASSHNEKLFF

length: 15
J: TRBJ2-2
D: TRBD2
V: TRBV4-3
size: NA
DNA: TGCGCCAGCAGCCAAGACGGGGGGGGGATCGGGGAGCTGTTTTTT
CDR3: CASSQDGGGIGELFF

length: 14
J: TRBJ2-7
D: NA
V: TRBV7-2
size: NA
DNA: TGTGCCAGCAGCCAGGCGCGGGCCGGCTACGAGCAGTACTTC
CDR3: CASSQARAGYEQYF

length: 12
J: TRBJ2-1
D: NA
V: TRBV19
size: few
DNA: TGTGCCAGTAGTAGGATGGGGAGTGAGCAGTTCTTC
CDR3: CASSRMGSEQFF

length: 14
J: TRBJ2-2
D: TRBD1
V: TRBV7-3
size: NA
DNA: TGTGCCTCTCAGGGACAGGGAGGCACCGGGGAGCTGTTTTTT
CDR3: CASQGQGGTGELFF

length: 14
J: TRBJ1-4
D: NA
V: TRBV6-1
size: NA
DNA: TGTGCCAGCAGACAGGGTCCGGCTAATGAAAAACTGTTTTTT
CDR3: CASRQGPANEKLFF

length: 16
J: TRBJ2-4
D: NA
V: TRBV12-5
size: few
DNA: TGTGCTAGTGGTTCCCCCGGGGGTAGCGGAGAAAACATTCAGTACTTC
CDR3: CASGSPGGSGENIQYF

length: 15
J: TRBJ1-6
D: TRBD1
V: TRBV3-1
size: few
DNA: TGTGCCAGCAGATTCCGACAGGGAGGGAATTCACCCCTCCACTTT
CDR3: CASRFRQGGNSPLHF

length: 14
J: TRBJ2-1
D: TRBD1
V: TRBV6-1
size: few
DNA: TGTGCCAGCAGAGAACAGGGGGCGAAGAACGAGCAGTTCTTC
CDR3: CASREQGAKNEQFF

length: 15
J: TRBJ2-3
D: TRBD2
V: TRBV6-5
size: NA
DNA: TGTGCCAGCAGTTATACCGGCCTAGCGGGGTATACGCAGTATTTT
CDR3: CASSYTGLAGYTQYF

length: 16
J: TRBJ2-6
D: NA
V: TRBV20-1
size: NA
DNA: TGCAGTGCTAGAGGCAGGATCAGCTCTGGGGCCAACGTCCTGACTTTC
CDR3: CSARGRISSGANVLTF

length: 17
J: TRBJ2-1
D: TRBD2
V: TRBV6-2/TRBV6-3
size: NA
DNA: TGTGCCAGCAGTTTCCTACGGGGCGGGAGGCCCCCCCATGAGCAGTTCTTC
CDR3: CASSFLRGGRPPHEQFF

length: 14
J: TRBJ2-7
D: NA
V: TRBV7-2
size: few
DNA: TGTGCCAGCAGCTTAGGTCGCACACCCTACGAGCAGTACTTC
CDR3: CASSLGRTPYEQYF

length: 14
J: TRBJ1-5
D: NA
V: TRBV19
size: NA
DNA: TGTGCCAGCCGAGGGGGGCAGAGCAATCAGCCCCAGCATTTT
CDR3: CASRGGQSNQPQHF

length: 14
J: TRBJ1-1
D: TRBD1
V: TRBV7-4
size: NA
DNA: TGTGCCAGCAGCCACCGGGACAGGGCTACTGAAGCTTTCTTT
CDR3: CASSHRDRATEAFF

length: 18
J: TRBJ2-6
D: NA
V: TRBV18
size: NA
DNA: TGTGCCAGCTCACCACGGCAGGCTGTGGGATCTGGGGCCAACGTCCTGACTTTC
CDR3: CASSPRQAVGSGANVLTF

length: 16
J: TRBJ2-1
D: TRBD2
V: TRBV7-6
size: NA
DNA: TGTGCCAGCAGCCGCATGGGGCTAGCGGGGTACAATGAGCAGTTCTTC
CDR3: CASSRMGLAGYNEQFF

length: 15
J: TRBJ2-2
D: NA
V: TRBV12-3/TRBV12-4
size: NA
DNA: TGTGCCAGCCGAGGGGAGCGCCCGAACACCGGGGAGCTGTTTTTT
CDR3: CASRGERPNTGELFF

length: 13
J: TRBJ2-2
D: TRBD2
V: TRBV7-6
size: few
DNA: TGTGCCAGCAGGCAGCTAGCGGCCGGGGAGCTGTTTTTT
CDR3: CASRQLAAGELFF

length: 14
J: TRBJ2-2
D: TRBD2
V: TRBV7-2
size: NA
DNA: TGTGCCAGCAGCAAGGTGGCGGGGGTCGGGGAGCTGTTTTTT
CDR3: CASSKVAGVGELFF

length: 15
J: TRBJ2-1
D: NA
V: TRBV7-2
size: NA
DNA: TGTGCCAGCAGCTTAGGCGGGATTAGTCTTAATGAGCAGTTCTTC
CDR3: CASSLGGISLNEQFF

length: 15
J: TRBJ2-5
D: NA
V: TRBV7-6
size: NA
DNA: TGTGCCAGCAGCCGGGGGACAGCAGCACAAGAGACCCAGTACTTC
CDR3: CASSRGTAAQETQYF

length: 15
J: TRBJ1-3
D: NA
V: TRBV7-4
size: NA
DNA: TGTGCCAGCAGCTTACTACCTCCCTCTGGAAACACCATATATTTT
CDR3: CASSLLPPSGNTIYF

length: 15
J: TRBJ2-7
D: NA
V: TRBV4-1
size: NA
DNA: TGCGCCAGCAGCCTCGGTGGGGATGGGCCCTACGAGCAGTACTTC
CDR3: CASSLGGDGPYEQYF

length: 15
J: TRBJ2-5
D: NA
V: TRBV11-2
size: NA
DNA: TGTGCCAGCAGCTTAGCGGGGGGCAGACAGGGGACCCAGTACTTC
CDR3: CASSLAGGRQGTQYF

length: 15
J: TRBJ2-2
D: TRBD2
V: TRBV6-6
size: NA
DNA: TGTGCCAGCAGTTCCCCCGGGAGGATGGGCGGGGAGCTGTTTTTT
CDR3: CASSSPGRMGGELFF